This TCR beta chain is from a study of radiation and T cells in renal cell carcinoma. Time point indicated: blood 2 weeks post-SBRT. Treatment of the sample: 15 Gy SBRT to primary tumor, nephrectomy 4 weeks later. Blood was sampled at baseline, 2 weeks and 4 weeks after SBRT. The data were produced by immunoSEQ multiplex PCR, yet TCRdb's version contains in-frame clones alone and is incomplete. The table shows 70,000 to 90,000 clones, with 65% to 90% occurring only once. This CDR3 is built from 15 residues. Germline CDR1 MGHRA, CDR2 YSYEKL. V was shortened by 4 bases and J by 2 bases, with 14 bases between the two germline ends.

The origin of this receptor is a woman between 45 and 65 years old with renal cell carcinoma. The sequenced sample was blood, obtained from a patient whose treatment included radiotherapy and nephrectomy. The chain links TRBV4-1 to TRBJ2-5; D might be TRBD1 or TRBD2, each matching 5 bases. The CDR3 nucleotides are TGCGCCAGCAGCCGGTTTGGCTGGGGGCAAGAGACCCAGTACTTC. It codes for CASSRFGWGQETQYF.